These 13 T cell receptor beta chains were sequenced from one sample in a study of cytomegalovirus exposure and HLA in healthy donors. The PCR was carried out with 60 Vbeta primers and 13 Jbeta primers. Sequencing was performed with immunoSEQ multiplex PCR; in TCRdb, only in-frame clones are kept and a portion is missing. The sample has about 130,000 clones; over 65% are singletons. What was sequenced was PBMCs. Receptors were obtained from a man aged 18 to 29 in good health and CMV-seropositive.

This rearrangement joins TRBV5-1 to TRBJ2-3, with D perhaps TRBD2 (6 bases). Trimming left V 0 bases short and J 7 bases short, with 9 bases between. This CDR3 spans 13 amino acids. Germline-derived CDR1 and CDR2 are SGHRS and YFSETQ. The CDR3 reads CASSLGGDHTQYF. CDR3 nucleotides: TGCGCCAGCAGCTTGGGCGGGGATCATACGCAGTATTTT.

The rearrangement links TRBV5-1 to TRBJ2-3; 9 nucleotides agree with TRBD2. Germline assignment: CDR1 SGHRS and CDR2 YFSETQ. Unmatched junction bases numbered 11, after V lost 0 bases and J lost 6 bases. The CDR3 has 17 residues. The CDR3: CASSLAPLAGTPDTQYF. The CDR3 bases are TGCGCCAGCAGCTTGGCCCCCCTAGCGGGGACGCCGGATACGCAGTATTTT. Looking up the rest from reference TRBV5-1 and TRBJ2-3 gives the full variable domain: KAGVTQTPRYLIKTRGQQVTLSCSPISGHRSVSWYQQTPGQGLQFLFEYFSETQRNKGNFPGRFSGRQFSNSRSEMNVSTLELGDSALYLCASSLAPLAGTPDTQYFGPGTRLTVL.

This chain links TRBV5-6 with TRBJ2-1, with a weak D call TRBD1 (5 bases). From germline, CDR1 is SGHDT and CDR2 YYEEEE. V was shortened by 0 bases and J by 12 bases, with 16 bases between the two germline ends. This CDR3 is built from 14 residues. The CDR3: CASSLVSQGSGQFF. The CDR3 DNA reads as TGTGCCAGCAGCTTGGTAAGCCAGGGTTCTGGGCAGTTCTTC.

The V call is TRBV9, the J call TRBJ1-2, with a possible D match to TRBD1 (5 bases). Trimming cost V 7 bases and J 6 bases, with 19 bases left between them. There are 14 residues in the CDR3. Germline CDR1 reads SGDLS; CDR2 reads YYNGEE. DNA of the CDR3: TGTGCCAGCGAACCTCCGAACGGACACGATGGCTACACCTTC. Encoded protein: CASEPPNGHDGYTF.

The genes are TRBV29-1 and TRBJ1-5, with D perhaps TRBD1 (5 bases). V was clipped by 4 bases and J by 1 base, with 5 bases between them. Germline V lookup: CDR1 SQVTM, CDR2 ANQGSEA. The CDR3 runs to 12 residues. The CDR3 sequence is CSVGTSNQPQHF. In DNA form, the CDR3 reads TGCAGCGTTGGGACAAGCAATCAGCCCCAGCATTTT.

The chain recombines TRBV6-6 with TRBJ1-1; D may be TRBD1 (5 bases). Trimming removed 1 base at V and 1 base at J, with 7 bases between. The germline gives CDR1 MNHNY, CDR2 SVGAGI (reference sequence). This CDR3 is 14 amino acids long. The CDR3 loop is CASSYYDRNTEAFF. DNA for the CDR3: TGTGCCAGCAGTTACTACGACAGGAACACTGAAGCTTTCTTT.

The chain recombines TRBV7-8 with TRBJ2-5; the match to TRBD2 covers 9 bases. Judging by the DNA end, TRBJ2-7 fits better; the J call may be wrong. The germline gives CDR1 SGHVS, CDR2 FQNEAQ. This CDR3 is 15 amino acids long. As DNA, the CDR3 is TGTGCCAGCAGCTTAGAGACTAGCGGAACCTACGAGCAGTACTTC. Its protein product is CASSLETSGTYEQYF.

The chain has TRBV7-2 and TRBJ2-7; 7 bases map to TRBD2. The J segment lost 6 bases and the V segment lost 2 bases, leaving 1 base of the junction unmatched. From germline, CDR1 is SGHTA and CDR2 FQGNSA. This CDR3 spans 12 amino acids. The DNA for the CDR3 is TGTGCCAGCAGCTTATGGGGGGGCGAGCAGTACTTC. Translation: CASSLWGGEQYF.

The CDR3 region has the DNA TGTGCCAGCACGACAGGGGGCCTTGCCTCGCGGGAGACCCAGTACTTC. It encodes CASTTGGLASRETQYF. V and J are TRBV2 and TRBJ2-5, with TRBD1 matching 10 bases. The CDR3 sequence is 16 residues long. Germline values: CDR1 SNHLY, CDR2 FYNNEI. Losses at the gene ends were 7 bases for V and 5 bases for J; bases not matched to a gene: 13.

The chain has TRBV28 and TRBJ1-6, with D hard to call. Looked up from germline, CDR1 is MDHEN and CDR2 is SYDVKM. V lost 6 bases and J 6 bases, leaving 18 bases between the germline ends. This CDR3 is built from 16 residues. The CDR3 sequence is CASSSPAVGPNSPLHF. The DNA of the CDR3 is TGTGCCAGCAGCTCCCCCGCGGTAGGCCCTAATTCACCCCTCCACTTT.

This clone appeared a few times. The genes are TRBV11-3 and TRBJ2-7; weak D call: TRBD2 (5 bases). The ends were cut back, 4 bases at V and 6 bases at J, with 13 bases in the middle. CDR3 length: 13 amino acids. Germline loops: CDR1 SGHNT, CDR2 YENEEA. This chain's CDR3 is CASSWAGETEQYF. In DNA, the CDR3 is TGTGCCAGCAGCTGGGCCGGGGAGACCGAGCAGTACTTC.

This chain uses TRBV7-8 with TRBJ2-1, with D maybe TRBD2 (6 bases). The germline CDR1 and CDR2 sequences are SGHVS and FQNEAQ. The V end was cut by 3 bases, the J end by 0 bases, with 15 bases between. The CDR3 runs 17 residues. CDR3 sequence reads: CASSLFGSGSSYNEQFF. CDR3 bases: TGTGCCAGCAGCTTGTTTGGTAGCGGTAGCTCCTACAATGAGCAGTTCTTC.

The CDR3 nucleotides read TGTGCCAGCAGCGCTAGCGGGGGGGCTGCCGGGGAGCTGTTTTTT. This encodes CASSASGGAAGELFF. V and J are TRBV9 and TRBJ2-2; TRBD2 matches 12 bases. Germline values: CDR1 SGDLS, CDR2 YYNGEE. The CDR3 has 15 amino acids. After removal of 3 bases from V and 6 bases from J, the junction contained 3 bases not matched to a gene.